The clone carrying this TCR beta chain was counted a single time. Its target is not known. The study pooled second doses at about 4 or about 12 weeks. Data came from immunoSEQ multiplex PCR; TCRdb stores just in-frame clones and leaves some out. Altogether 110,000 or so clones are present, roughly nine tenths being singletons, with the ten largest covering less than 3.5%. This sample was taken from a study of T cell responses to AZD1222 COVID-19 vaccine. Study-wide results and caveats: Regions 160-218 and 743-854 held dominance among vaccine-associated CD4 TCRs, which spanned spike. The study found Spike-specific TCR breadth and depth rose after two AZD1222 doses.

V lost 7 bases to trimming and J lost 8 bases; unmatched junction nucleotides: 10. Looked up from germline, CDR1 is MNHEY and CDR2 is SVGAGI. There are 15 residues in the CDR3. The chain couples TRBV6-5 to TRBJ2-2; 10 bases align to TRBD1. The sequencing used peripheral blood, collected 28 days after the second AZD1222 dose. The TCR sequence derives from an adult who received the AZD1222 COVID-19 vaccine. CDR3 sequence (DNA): TGTGCCAGCACCCCACCCGGGACAGGGGCAGGGGAGCTGTTTTTT. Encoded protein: CASTPPGTGAGELFF.